Listed below are T cell receptor beta chains from one sample, sequenced in a study of blood T cell repertoires in COVID-19. Assay used: immunoSEQ multiplex PCR; TCRdb lists only in-frame clones, some missing. The repertoire holds 130,000 to 150,000 clones, roughly 84% seen once, with roughly a tenth in the top ten. The specimen was peripheral blood. The receptors originated from a man aged 60 to 69 with active or convalescent COVID-19. The conserved cysteine and the conserved F or W are not part of the CDR3 here. Each record gives: J gene, V gene, CDR3 protein.

J: TRBJ1-2; V: TRBV11-2; CDR3: ASSLPPRNYGYT
J: TRBJ1-1; V: TRBV9; CDR3: ASNKDSGRMNTEAF
J: TRBJ2-3; V: TRBV5-1; CDR3: ASSLGMDGRSDTQY
J: TRBJ1-3; V: TRBV7-2; CDR3: ASSLGGAGNTIY
J: TRBJ1-4; V: TRBV13; CDR3: ASSSRQGRTNEKLF
J: TRBJ1-1; V: TRBV27; CDR3: ASNLFPNTEAF
J: TRBJ1-4; V: TRBV7-2; CDR3: ASSPRQEEKLF
J: TRBJ1-2; V: TRBV4-1; CDR3: ASSQDKAGRSSYGYT
J: TRBJ1-4; V: TRBV19; CDR3: ASSPGIANEKLF
J: TRBJ1-4; V: TRBV7-8; CDR3: ASSPTDTGLPNEKLF
J: TRBJ2-1; V: TRBV27; CDR3: ASSSGTSGINEQF
J: TRBJ1-5; V: TRBV28; CDR3: ASSLVEGNQPQH
J: TRBJ1-4; V: TRBV30; CDR3: AWSPTWGDREGIGEKLF
J: TRBJ1-3; V: TRBV18; CDR3: ASSPYTGGSSGNTIY
J: TRBJ2-1; V: TRBV19; CDR3: ASRGTGGMNEQF
J: TRBJ2-7; V: TRBV5-1; CDR3: ASSSGLAASYEQY
J: TRBJ2-7; V: TRBV7-9; CDR3: ASSLHGGLEQY
J: TRBJ1-2; V: TRBV18; CDR3: ASSPLGPGTNYGYT
J: TRBJ2-4; V: TRBV6-5; CDR3: ASSYEYRGENIQY
J: TRBJ1-2; V: TRBV7-2; CDR3: ASSSSGTANYGYT
J: TRBJ2-3; V: TRBV18; CDR3: ASSYYPSTDTQY
J: TRBJ1-2; V: TRBV7-9; CDR3: ASSLAPSSYGYT
J: TRBJ2-2; V: TRBV7-9; CDR3: ASSDGDRDTGELF
J: TRBJ1-2; V: TRBV3-1/TRBV3-2; CDR3: ASSQTGGSYGYT
J: TRBJ2-3; V: TRBV7-2; CDR3: ASSPNGGSGNSNTQY
J: TRBJ1-3; V: TRBV27; CDR3: ASRPDRGNTIY
J: TRBJ1-5; V: TRBV6-5; CDR3: ASGATGSNQPQH
J: TRBJ1-1; V: TRBV19; CDR3: ATLGGNTEAF
J: TRBJ2-2; V: TRBV7-2; CDR3: ASRKLAGHRTGELF
J: TRBJ1-2; V: TRBV19; CDR3: ASSIDLYPNYGYT
J: TRBJ1-4; V: TRBV21-1; CDR3: ASSKNTGQEEDEKLF
J: TRBJ1-1; V: TRBV7-2; CDR3: ASSLEGGGGTEAF
J: TRBJ2-5; V: TRBV5-5; CDR3: ASSLWGLAGGPSGETQY
J: TRBJ2-7; V: TRBV11-3; CDR3: ASSQEVGTDY
J: TRBJ2-1; V: TRBV10-3; CDR3: AISDKGQKQF
J: TRBJ2-6; V: TRBV2; CDR3: ATTGQGNSGANVLT
J: TRBJ1-5; V: TRBV6-5; CDR3: ASSYSMSQGVQPQH
J: TRBJ1-5; V: TRBV30; CDR3: AWSVGLSPGAQH
J: TRBJ1-2; V: TRBV19; CDR3: AITKTGGNGYT
J: TRBJ2-1; V: TRBV5-1; CDR3: ASSESGTGGYNEQF
J: TRBJ1-1; V: TRBV11-2; CDR3: ASSLLTGNTEAF